A single TCR beta chain is shown here with its context. Its antigen is still unknown. One base away there is no much larger clone; base qualities are not given. The CDR3 has 11 amino acids, counting the end cysteine and phenylalanine. Of all the DNA, just the CDR3 is kept, 33 bases in frame from base 1. CDR1 and CDR2 are read off the germline V gene as MGHDK and SYGVNS. At the junction V is shortened by 6 bases and J by 8 bases, with 10 bases in between. The entry originates in a study of Ad26.COV2.S vaccination and SARS-CoV-2 variants (dated by TCRdb to the early 2020s). About the study as a whole: Donors in the vaccine arm were drawn from COV1001, a multicentre, randomized, double-blind, placebo-controlled phase I-IIa trial testing Ad26.COV2.S in healthy adults. Trial participants were randomized into five groups of five, in which low-dose or high-dose Ad26.COV2.S was given once or twice, or placebo was given on both occasions. The specificity and breadth of SARS-CoV-2-reactive T cell receptors after Ad26.COV2.S vaccination were assessed by TCRbeta repertoire sequencing. Ad26.COV2.S was administered intramuscularly at 5 x 10^10 or 1 x 10^11 viral particles, either as a single shot or as two shots given 56 days apart. A total of approximately 32 samples were included in the TCR-sequenced set, comprising around 19 Ad26.COV2.S vaccine recipients, 5 placebo recipients and 8 SARS-CoV-2 convalescent individuals. Throughout the experiments and outcome assessment, investigators stayed blinded to trial group allocation. Study-wide conclusions, independent of this receptor: Higher spike-specific TCR breadth was observed in Ad26.COV2.S recipients than in placebo recipients (P = 0.0014). According to the authors, total T cell responses may have been underestimated by the TCR breadth and depth analyses. Vaccine and placebo recipients had similar non-spike TCR breadth, a finding consistent with the vaccine containing only spike. After vaccination, spike-specific CD8+ and CD4+ T cell responses were reported to show substantial breadth. The study was not powered to compare responses between vaccine doses or regimens.

The immunoSEQ Assay was the method used to sequence TCRbeta CDR3 regions. After extraction, genomic DNA underwent amplification by bias-controlled multiplex PCR, followed by high-throughput sequencing. Per the authors' processing: To quantify the absolute abundance of each unique TCRbeta CDR3 region, sequences were collapsed and filtered. Usable DNA was measured by amplifying reference genes present in all nucleated cells, and TCRbeta template counts were normalized to that usable DNA to estimate T cell fraction. Repertoire TCRs were annotated as SARS-CoV-2-specific by exact matching of V gene, CDR3 amino acid sequence and J gene to a known reactive TCR set. The reference SARS-CoV-2 TCR set was derived from MIRA and filtered for enrichment in COVID-19-positive ImmuneCODE repertoires, a step that removed public or cross-reactive TCRs. Based on the MIRA antigens, annotated TCRs were further analysed at the level of specific ORF or position within ORF. Breadth was defined as annotated unique rearrangements over total unique productive rearrangements; depth was the summed frequency of those rearrangements. TCR breadth was compared between groups using two-sided Wilcoxon rank-sum tests. In TCRdb, the immuneACCESS table is reduced to in-frame sequences with V and J assigned. These tables do not hold every clone; where another copy was compared, an unresolved V gene accounts for under half, and the others remain unexplained. V and J calls and clone size are as listed in that table; D and trimming were resolved from the DNA. The sample data list approximately 350,000 clones, and 83% of these were observed just once. The top ten clones comprise around 7% of the sample.

Reading the label with the study, this specimen's treatment or condition is: around 19 received Ad26.COV2.S at low or high dose, single or two shots; 5 received placebo; per-sample allocation not given. For vaccine and placebo recipients, the sequenced repertoires came from samples collected on day 63 after the first injection. In Cohort 1b, 25 adults aged 18-55 years were enrolled at a single site in Boston, USA, between 29 July and 7 August 2020. As a vaccine, Ad26.COV2.S was a replication-incompetent adenovirus type 26 vector that expressed a prefusion-stabilized SARS-CoV-2 spike protein derived from the original Wuhan strain.

Recombination joined TRBV25-1 with TRBJ1-2, with TRBD1 tentatively as D gene (6 bases match). The sample in question was peripheral blood, obtained in a trial of Ad26.COV2.S vaccine versus placebo. The TCR comes from a person between 18 and 60 years old who received the Ad26.COV2.S COVID-19 vaccine or a placebo. The nucleotide sequence is given as TGTGCCAGCAGAGGGGGTATGGGCTACACCTTC. Translated, this gives CASRGGMGYTF.